Listed below are T cell receptor beta chains from one sample, sequenced in a study of read filtering for tumor transcriptome and immune sequencing. TCRdb analysed the reads with MiXCR anew, one entry per CDR3 protein. The table shows some 120,000 distinct CDR3 sequences, with under 15% occurring only once. What was sequenced was a population of CD138-negative cells sorted from bone marrow. These TCRs come from a donor aged 40 or older with multiple myeloma. Both conserved end residues are part of each CDR3. Fields, in order: D gene, V gene, J gene, clone size, CDR3 DNA, CDR3 protein. The D gene is left open where the match is weak. Clone size is not always given. Where it is, it says once, few, many or a class for expanded clones.

TRBD2	TRBV4-2	TRBJ2-2	-	TGTGCCAGCAGCCAGATGTGGGGGAGGGCGAACACCGGGGAGCTGTTTTTT	CASSQMWGRANTGELFF
-	TRBV10-3	TRBJ2-5	few	TGTGCCATCAGTGAGCAGCAACGGTTGCAAGAGACCCAGTACTTC	CAISEQQRLQETQYF
TRBD2	TRBV7-9	TRBJ2-5	-	TGTGCCAGCAGCTTAGGGGGGACTAAAGAGACCCAGTACTTC	CASSLGGTKETQYF
-	TRBV29-1	TRBJ2-3	many	TGCAGCGTTGGGCGGAACACAGATACGCAGTATTTT	CSVGRNTDTQYF
-	TRBV29-1	TRBJ2-7	few	TGCAGCGTTGAGGTCGGGGCGGTAAGCTACGAGCAGTACTTC	CSVEVGAVSYEQYF
-	TRBV7-3	TRBJ2-1	many	TGTGCCAGCAGCCTAGATGGAGCGAAATACAATGAGCAGTTCTTC	CASSLDGAKYNEQFF
-	TRBV18	TRBJ1-1	many	TGTGCCAGCTCACCGACACAGGGCAACACTGAAGCTTTCTTT	CASSPTQGNTEAFF
-	TRBV5-4	TRBJ2-6	few	TGTGCCAGCAGCCATCCTGTCGGGACTGGGGCCAACGTCCTGACTTTC	CASSHPVGTGANVLTF
-	TRBV7-9	TRBJ2-4	-	TGTGCCAGCATATCACAGAAAAACATTCAGTACTTC	CASISQKNIQYF
-	TRBV19	TRBJ2-2	-	TGTGCCAGTAGTGTCAGCGCCGGAGCAGGGAGCACCGGGGAGCTGTTTTTT	CASSVSAGAGSTGELFF
-	TRBV20-1	TRBJ2-5	few	TGCAGTGTTTCTAGCGTTAACCAAGAGACCCAGTACTTC	CSVSSVNQETQYF
TRBD2	TRBV23-1	TRBJ2-7	-	TGCGCCAGGAACCCTGTCCCGGGGACTAGGCCCTACGAGCAGTACTTC	CARNPVPGTRPYEQYF
TRBD2	TRBV20-1	TRBJ2-3	many	TGCAGTGCTAGTGTACGGGAGGGCTCGGATACGCAGTATTTT	CSASVREGSDTQYF
TRBD2	TRBV5-1	TRBJ2-3	many	TGCGCCAGCAGCGACGGGGGGGGTCCGGATACGCAGTATTTT	CASSDGGGPDTQYF
-	TRBV7-9	TRBJ2-3	few	TGTGCCAGCAAAAGCGCGGGCAGAACAGATACGCAGTATTTT	CASKSAGRTDTQYF
-	TRBV12-3/TRBV12-4	TRBJ1-1	many	TGTGCCAGCACCCGAAATACAGGGTCCCTTACGGCTGAAGCTTTCTTT	CASTRNTGSLTAEAFF
-	TRBV7-9	TRBJ1-1	many	TGTGCCAGCAGCGCGGTGCAGGGCCCCCACTTT	CASSAVQGPHF
-	TRBV6-4	TRBJ2-3	-	TGTGCCAGCAGTGCCAACACGGAGGATAGGCAGTATTTT	CASSANTEDRQYF
TRBD1	TRBV3-1	TRBJ2-4	many	TGTGCCAGCAGCCAAGCGGACAGGGCAGGAAACATTCAGTACTTC	CASSQADRAGNIQYF
-	TRBV7-9	TRBJ2-3	many	TGTGCCAGCAGCTTAGCTGGCGGAGACACAGATACGCAGTATTTT	CASSLAGGDTDTQYF
-	TRBV29-1	TRBJ2-3	many	TGCAGCGTTGTGGCTAGCAGCACAGATACGCAGTATTTT	CSVVASSTDTQYF
-	TRBV9	TRBJ2-3	many	TGTGCCAGCAGCGTAGAGCTGAGCGGAACATCTAATACGCAGTATTTT	CASSVELSGTSNTQYF
-	TRBV2	TRBJ1-1	many	TGTGCCAGCGATATATGGGGGAACACTGAAGCTTTCTTT	CASDIWGNTEAFF
TRBD2	TRBV7-9	TRBJ2-5	many	TGTGCCAGCAGCCCCGGACTAGCGCAAGAGACCCAGTACTTC	CASSPGLAQETQYF